Given below is one T cell receptor (beta chain) in context. No antigen is known for it. A junction boundary mismatches the germline segment, possibly from a read error. The CDR3 contains 15 residues. Looked up from germline, CDR1 is SGHAT and CDR2 is FQNNGV. Co-extracting RNA and DNA was done with 20-30 mg of unsorted bulk tissue as input. Every single tumor sample held over 80% viable tumor cells. This record belongs to a study of tumor-infiltrating lymphocytes in primary liver carcinoma. Study conclusions and caveats: Tumor region pairs showed greater overlap than either tumor-adjacent or tumor-blood pairs did. The proportion of top clones found throughout all five tumor regions was only about 7-24%.

TCR beta cDNA was reverse-transcribed from roughly 520 ng of total RNA. The reaction used a constant-region primer and ProtoScript II reverse transcriptase. Each TCR beta library was derived from three nested multiplex PCR rounds that employed slightly modified ARM-PCR. Primers for the first two PCR rounds were TRBV1-TRBV30 forward primers and a C-beta reverse primer (about 10 cycles per round). TCRdb reprocessed the multiplex PCR reads via MiXCR and lists one record per CDR3 protein. This sample has 100,000 or so distinct CDR3 sequences, with under 70% found just once. This clonotype originated in a woman aged 55-70 years with primary liver carcinoma and hepatitis B virus infection. This sequence joins TRBV11-2 and TRBJ2-1; TRBD2 matches at 11 bases. The sample taken for sequencing was liver tumor tissue from sampling region 2. Specified subset: tumor region T2, inferior pole. The CDR3 nucleotides are TGTACCAGGAGCTTAGGGACTAGCGGTTACAATGAGCAGTCCTTC. This gives the protein CTRSLGTSGYNEQSF. Full variable domain (missing parts from reference TRBV11-2 and TRBJ2-1): EAGVAQSPRYKIIEKRQSVAFWCNPISGHATLYWYQQILGQGPKLLIQFQNNGVVDDSQLPKDRFSAERLKGVDSTLKIQPAKLEDSAVYLCTRSLGTSGYNEQSFGPGTRLTVL.